The 9 T cell receptor beta chains below all came from one sample that was sequenced in a study of lymphopenia after photon versus proton radiotherapy. The repertoire was sequenced with immunoSEQ multiplex PCR; TCRdb's copy has only in-frame clones and lacks some. The sample contains tens of thousands of clones, roughly 86% of which appear only once. The sample was peripheral blood, taken from a patient treated with proton-based radiotherapy. The origin of the receptors is a woman aged 70 to 79 with pancreatic cancer. Some clones in this sample may be carry-over from other donors' samples.

This clone was detected once. The V gene is TRBV5-6, the J gene TRBJ2-3; possible D gene TRBD1, 6 bases. V was shortened by 3 bases and J by 3 bases, with 14 bases between the two germline ends. The CDR3 sequence is 15 residues long. Per germline, CDR1 SGHDT and CDR2 YYEEEE. The CDR3 sequence: CASSYTGRRTDTQYF. The CDR3 DNA reads as TGTGCCAGCAGCTATACAGGGCGAAGGACAGATACGCAGTATTTT.

The rearrangement joins TRBV19 to TRBJ2-1; D gene uncertain. The CDR3 sequence is 13 residues long. Deletions cut 4 bases from V and 1 base from J, with 5 bases between. Germline V gene lookup returns CDR1 LNHDA and CDR2 SQIVND (reference sequence). CDR3 nucleotide sequence: TGTGCCAGTAGTACTGGGTCCTACAATGAGCAGTTCTTC. Its protein product is CASSTGSYNEQFF.

The gene calls are TRBV21-1 and TRBJ1-4. TRBV21-1 is annotated as a pseudogene. The CDR3 consists of 13 residues. For the CDR3, the DNA is TGTGCCAGCAACCATCGAGGTAATGAAAAACTGTTTTTT. Encoded protein: CASNHRGNEKLFF.

The rearrangement joins TRBV29-1 to TRBJ1-1; TRBD1 agrees at 8 bases. The V gene's germline CDR1 is SQVTM and CDR2 ANQGSEA. CDR3 length equals 13 residues. The junction had 8 bases not matched to a gene; V was cut back by 7 bases and J by 4 bases. The CDR3 nucleotides are TGCAGCGCCCCGACACAGGGGGGCACTGAAGCTTTCTTT. Protein product: CSAPTQGGTEAFF.

The V call is TRBV7-9, the J call TRBJ2-1; 9 bases match TRBD1. CDR3 size: 14 residues. Losses at the gene ends were 1 base for V and 5 bases for J; bases not matched to a gene: 0. Per germline, CDR1 SEHNR and CDR2 FQNEAQ (reference sequence). The CDR3 sequence: CASSLGQGDNEQFF. The CDR3, as DNA: TGTGCCAGCAGCTTAGGACAGGGGGACAATGAGCAGTTCTTC.

This clone was counted between two and nine times. V and J are TRBV18 and TRBJ1-1; 9 positions agree with TRBD1. The CDR3 runs to 15 residues. J lost 3 bases, V lost 4 bases, and 6 bases had no gene match. CDR1 is KGHSH, CDR2 LQKENI, per germline. In nucleotides, the CDR3 is TGTGCCAGCTCACACGGACAGGGGAGTTACACTGAAGCTTTCTTT. Translating it yields CASSHGQGSYTEAFF. The whole variable domain, filled in from reference TRBV18 and TRBJ1-1, reads NAGVMQNPRHLVRRRGQEARLRCSPMKGHSHVYWYRQLPEEGLKFMVYLQKENIIDESGMPKERFSAEFPKEGPSILRIQQVVRGDSAAYFCASSHGQGSYTEAFFGQGTRLTVV.

The rearrangement uses TRBV6-7 and TRBJ2-1; maybe TRBD2 (7 bases). Being an ORF, TRBV6-7 has a function that is uncertain. This CDR3 spans 15 amino acids. With 8 bases removed from V and 6 bases from J, the gap between germline ends came to 20 bases. The chain's CDR3 is CASPPAGGLSNEQFF. The CDR3 DNA reads as TGTGCCAGCCCCCCGGCCGGGGGGCTATCCAATGAGCAGTTCTTC.

A few counts support this clone. This rearrangement joins TRBV5-1 to TRBJ2-5; tentatively, D is TRBD2 (6 bases). Germline V gene sequence: CDR1 SGHRS, CDR2 YFSETQ. The V end was cut by 0 bases, the J end by 5 bases, with 17 bases between. CDR3 size: 16 residues. The CDR3 DNA sequence: TGCGCCAGCAGCTTGGGACTAGGGAGAGCTTTTGAGACCCAGTACTTC. Encoded protein: CASSLGLGRAFETQYF.

The V gene is TRBV28, the J gene TRBJ2-1; D is perhaps TRBD2 (5 bases). V lost 6 bases to trimming and J lost 0 bases, with 12 bases between them. The CDR3 length is 15 residues. Germline CDR1 reads MDHEN; CDR2 reads SYDVKM. This chain's CDR3 is CASRLSGFSYNEQFF. CDR3 nucleotide sequence: TGTGCCAGCAGACTGAGCGGTTTCTCCTACAATGAGCAGTTCTTC.